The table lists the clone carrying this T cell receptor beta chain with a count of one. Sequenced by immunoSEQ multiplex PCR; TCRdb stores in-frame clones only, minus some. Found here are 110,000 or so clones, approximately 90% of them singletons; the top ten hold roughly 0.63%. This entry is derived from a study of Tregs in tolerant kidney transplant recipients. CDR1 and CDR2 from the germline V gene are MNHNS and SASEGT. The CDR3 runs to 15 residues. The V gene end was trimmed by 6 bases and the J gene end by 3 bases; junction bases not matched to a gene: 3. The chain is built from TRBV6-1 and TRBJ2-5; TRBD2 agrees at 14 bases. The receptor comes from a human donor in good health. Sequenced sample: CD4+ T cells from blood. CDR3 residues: CASRKGLAGEETQYF. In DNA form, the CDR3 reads TGTGCCAGCAGGAAGGGACTAGCGGGAGAAGAGACCCAGTACTTC.